These T cell receptor beta chains were read from a single sample in a study of blood T cell repertoires in COVID-19. Using immunoSEQ multiplex PCR, the repertoire was profiled, and TCRdb retains in-frame clones only, with some absent. The profile shows about 150,000 clones, approximately 81% of them singletons. The sample consisted of peripheral blood. The receptors here all came from a woman aged 55-69 years with COVID-19, enrolled during active disease. CDR3s include the opening cysteine and the closing phenylalanine or tryptophan. A D gene is named only where the DNA matches it firmly. Clone size is shown for a subset of rows, as once, few, many or a class of expanded clone.

TRBV19	17	TRBD1	-	TRBJ1-5	CASKGRGTGMRDQPQHF	TGTGCCAGTAAGGGGAGGGGGACAGGGATGAGGGATCAGCCCCAGCATTTT
TRBV11-3	14	-	-	TRBJ2-6	CASSLGAGANVLTF	TGTGCCAGCAGCCTCGGAGCTGGGGCCAACGTCCTGACTTTC
TRBV6-5	15	-	once	TRBJ1-1	CASSYPRGGVTEAFF	TGTGCCAGCAGTTACCCTAGGGGGGGCGTCACTGAAGCTTTCTTT
TRBV6-5	15	TRBD1	-	TRBJ1-3	CASSFEGTGGNTIYF	TGTGCCAGCAGTTTTGAAGGGACAGGGGGAAACACCATATATTTT
TRBV6-6	15	TRBD1	-	TRBJ2-5	CASSYTGTGQETQYF	TGTGCCAGCAGTTACACTGGGACAGGACAAGAGACCCAGTACTTC
TRBV2	15	-	-	TRBJ2-6	CASRQGVAGANVLTF	TGTGCCAGCAGACAGGGAGTAGCTGGGGCCAACGTCCTGACTTTC
TRBV6-5	16	-	-	TRBJ1-6	CASSYAESSYNSPLHF	TGTGCCAGCAGTTACGCGGAGAGCTCCTATAATTCACCCCTCCACTTT
TRBV9	15	-	-	TRBJ2-1	CASSVSGVSYNEQFF	TGTGCCAGCAGCGTATCCGGGGTGTCCTACAATGAGCAGTTCTTC
TRBV9	16	-	-	TRBJ1-3	CASSVTGSISGNTIYF	TGTGCCAGCAGCGTTACAGGGAGTATCTCTGGAAACACCATATATTTT
TRBV5-6	16	-	-	TRBJ2-1	CASSLGTGSVYNEQFF	TGTGCCAGCAGCTTGGGTACGGGTAGCGTCTACAATGAGCAGTTCTTC
TRBV29-1	13	TRBD1	-	TRBJ1-1	CSVHRGLNTEAFF	TGCAGCGTTCACAGGGGACTGAACACTGAAGCTTTCTTT
TRBV6-5	14	TRBD2	-	TRBJ2-1	CASRGGTTYNEQFF	TGTGCCAGCAGGGGAGGGACTACCTACAATGAGCAGTTCTTC
TRBV5-6	19	TRBD2	-	TRBJ2-2	CASRRSGTSGGPGTGELFF	TGTGCCAGCAGGCGATCCGGGACTAGCGGGGGACCCGGAACCGGGGAGCTGTTTTTT
TRBV29-1	14	-	-	TRBJ1-3	CSVEDREAGNTIYF	TGCAGCGTTGAAGACCGCGAAGCTGGAAACACCATATATTTT
TRBV5-1	17	TRBD1	-	TRBJ1-1	CASSLYLTGTVNTEAFF	TGCGCCAGCAGCTTGTACCTTACCGGGACAGTGAACACTGAAGCTTTCTTT
TRBV14	14	-	-	TRBJ1-5	CASRQTPDSGPQHF	TGTGCCAGCAGACAGACCCCGGACAGTGGGCCCCAGCATTTT
TRBV3-1/TRBV3-2	17	TRBD1	-	TRBJ1-5	CASSQHRDRSGNQPQHF	TGTGCCAGCAGCCAACACCGGGACAGAAGTGGCAATCAGCCCCAGCATTTT
TRBV29-1	13	-	few	TRBJ1-5	CSVGRDSNQPQHF	TGCAGCGTGGGCCGGGATAGCAATCAGCCCCAGCATTTT
TRBV6-2/TRBV6-3	14	-	-	TRBJ1-1	CASSVDSLNTEAFF	TGTGCCAGCAGTGTGGACAGTCTGAACACTGAAGCTTTCTTT
TRBV7-3	14	TRBD2	-	TRBJ2-1	CASSLGGRANEQFF	TGTGCCAGCAGCTTAGGCGGGAGGGCCAATGAGCAGTTCTTC
TRBV2	13	-	-	TRBJ2-2	CASTRGNTGELFF	TGTGCCAGCACCCGAGGGAACACCGGGGAGCTGTTTTTT
TRBV6-2/TRBV6-3	19	TRBD2	-	TRBJ2-1	CASSTGTSGSASWYNEQFF	TGTGCCAGCAGTACCGGGACTAGCGGGAGTGCCTCGTGGTACAATGAGCAGTTCTTC
TRBV6-5	15	TRBD2	once	TRBJ2-2	CASSRAGGKSGELFF	TGTGCCAGCAGTAGGGCGGGAGGAAAATCCGGGGAGCTGTTTTTT
TRBV18	14	TRBD1	-	TRBJ2-7	CASSPGYRGQVQYF	TGTGCCAGCTCACCCGGGTATAGGGGGCAAGTGCAGTACTTC
TRBV29-1	13	-	-	TRBJ1-2	CSAEPQGSYGYTF	TGCAGCGCGGAACCACAGGGATCGTATGGCTACACCTTC
TRBV27	14	TRBD1	-	TRBJ1-4	CASRTRTGSEKLFF	TGTGCCAGCAGGACACGGACAGGGAGTGAGAAACTGTTTTTT
TRBV7-6	15	TRBD2	-	TRBJ2-3	CASSAGTRTADTQYF	TGTGCCAGCAGTGCCGGGACTAGGACCGCAGATACGCAGTATTTT